Listed below are T cell receptor beta chains from one sample, sequenced in a study of blood T cell repertoires in COVID-19. Some clones are missing from TCRdb's copy, which holds only in-frame ones; the method was immunoSEQ multiplex PCR. Among 150,000 to 200,000 clones listed, around 82% were seen once. The sample was peripheral blood. The origin of the receptors is a human donor with acute or convalescent COVID-19. The donor label of this sample is uncertain. The CDR3 runs from the conserved cysteine through the conserved F or W. The D gene is left open where the match is weak. Clone size, where shown, is once, few, many, or a class for clones that have expanded.

- TRBJ1-2 TRBV5-1 once CASSLGQAIYGYTF TGCGCCAGCAGCTTGGGACAGGCGATCTATGGCTACACCTTC
- TRBJ2-7 TRBV7-2 - CASSLTFTYEQYF TGTGCCAGCAGCCTCACCTTTACTTACGAGCAGTACTTC
- TRBJ1-2 TRBV30 once CAWERGSYGYTF TGTGCCTGGGAACGGGGGAGCTATGGCTACACCTTC
- TRBJ1-1 TRBV5-1 few CASSVRPRGNTEAFF TGCGCCAGCAGCGTCCGCCCCCGGGGGAACACTGAAGCTTTCTTT
TRBD2 TRBJ2-2 TRBV19 - CASSMTSGRATGTGELFF TGTGCCAGTAGTATGACTAGCGGGAGGGCCACGGGCACCGGGGAGCTGTTTTTT
- TRBJ1-4 TRBV2 - CASSMNRVDEKLFF TGTGCCAGCAGTATGAACAGGGTGGATGAAAAACTGTTTTTT
- TRBJ2-4 TRBV3-1/TRBV3-2 - CASSQPYRENIQYF TGTGCCAGCAGCCAACCGTACAGGGAAAACATTCAGTACTTC
- TRBJ2-1 TRBV12-3/TRBV12-4 - CASSPRGEDEQFF TGTGCCAGCAGTCCCAGGGGCGAGGATGAGCAGTTCTTC
- TRBJ2-3 TRBV5-6 - CASSNLGGAVGTDTQYF TGTGCCAGCAGCAACCTTGGGGGGGCTGTTGGCACAGATACGCAGTATTTT
- TRBJ1-5 TRBV2 - CASSETGRNQPQHF TGTGCCAGCAGTGAAACAGGGCGCAATCAGCCCCAGCATTTT
TRBD1 TRBJ1-6 TRBV3-1/TRBV3-2 - CASSQNRGRGNSPLHF TGTGCCAGCAGCCAAAACAGGGGCAGGGGGAATTCACCCCTCCACTTT
TRBD2 TRBJ2-3 TRBV19 - CASSIEGREEDTQYF TGTGCCAGTAGTATAGAGGGGAGGGAGGAAGATACGCAGTATTTT
- TRBJ1-4 TRBV4-2 once CASSQGGRGLSTNEKLFF TGTGCCAGCAGCCAAGGGGGGAGGGGTCTCTCAACTAATGAAAAACTGTTTTTT
- TRBJ2-2 TRBV19 - CASSWQASSTGELFF TGTGCCAGTAGCTGGCAGGCTTCGAGCACCGGGGAGCTGTTTTTT
- TRBJ2-5 TRBV6-4 once CASSQNAQETQYF TGTGCCAGCAGTCAGAACGCCCAAGAGACCCAGTACTTC
- TRBJ1-2 TRBV5-6 - CASSPGVAALYGYTF TGTGCCAGCAGCCCCGGGGTGGCCGCTCTCTATGGCTACACCTTC
- TRBJ1-5 TRBV19 - CASTDRRSNQPQHF TGTGCCAGCACTGACAGGCGTAGCAATCAGCCCCAGCATTTT
TRBD1 TRBJ2-7 TRBV30 - CAWTKDRGEQYF TGTGCCTGGACTAAAGACAGGGGCGAGCAGTACTTC
- TRBJ1-1 TRBV6-4 - CASSDSPENTEAFF TGTGCCAGCAGTGACTCCCCAGAGAACACTGAAGCTTTCTTT
- TRBJ2-3 TRBV29-1 - CSVEDQGRATQYF TGCAGCGTTGAAGACCAGGGGAGGGCTACGCAGTATTTT
TRBD2 TRBJ2-2 TRBV6-6 - CASSSGGGTGELFF TGTGCCAGCAGTTCGGGGGGGGGCACCGGGGAGCTGTTTTTT
- TRBJ1-2 TRBV5-4 - CASSLAGANYGYTF TGTGCCAGCAGCTTGGCCGGGGCTAACTATGGCTACACCTTC
TRBD2 TRBJ2-1 TRBV9 once CASSGIAGDSYNEQFF TGTGCCAGCAGCGGAATAGCGGGAGACTCCTACAATGAGCAGTTCTTC
- TRBJ2-7 TRBV3-1/TRBV3-2 - CASSQGNDRVSYEQYF TGTGCCAGCAGCCAAGGGAATGACAGAGTTTCCTACGAGCAGTACTTC